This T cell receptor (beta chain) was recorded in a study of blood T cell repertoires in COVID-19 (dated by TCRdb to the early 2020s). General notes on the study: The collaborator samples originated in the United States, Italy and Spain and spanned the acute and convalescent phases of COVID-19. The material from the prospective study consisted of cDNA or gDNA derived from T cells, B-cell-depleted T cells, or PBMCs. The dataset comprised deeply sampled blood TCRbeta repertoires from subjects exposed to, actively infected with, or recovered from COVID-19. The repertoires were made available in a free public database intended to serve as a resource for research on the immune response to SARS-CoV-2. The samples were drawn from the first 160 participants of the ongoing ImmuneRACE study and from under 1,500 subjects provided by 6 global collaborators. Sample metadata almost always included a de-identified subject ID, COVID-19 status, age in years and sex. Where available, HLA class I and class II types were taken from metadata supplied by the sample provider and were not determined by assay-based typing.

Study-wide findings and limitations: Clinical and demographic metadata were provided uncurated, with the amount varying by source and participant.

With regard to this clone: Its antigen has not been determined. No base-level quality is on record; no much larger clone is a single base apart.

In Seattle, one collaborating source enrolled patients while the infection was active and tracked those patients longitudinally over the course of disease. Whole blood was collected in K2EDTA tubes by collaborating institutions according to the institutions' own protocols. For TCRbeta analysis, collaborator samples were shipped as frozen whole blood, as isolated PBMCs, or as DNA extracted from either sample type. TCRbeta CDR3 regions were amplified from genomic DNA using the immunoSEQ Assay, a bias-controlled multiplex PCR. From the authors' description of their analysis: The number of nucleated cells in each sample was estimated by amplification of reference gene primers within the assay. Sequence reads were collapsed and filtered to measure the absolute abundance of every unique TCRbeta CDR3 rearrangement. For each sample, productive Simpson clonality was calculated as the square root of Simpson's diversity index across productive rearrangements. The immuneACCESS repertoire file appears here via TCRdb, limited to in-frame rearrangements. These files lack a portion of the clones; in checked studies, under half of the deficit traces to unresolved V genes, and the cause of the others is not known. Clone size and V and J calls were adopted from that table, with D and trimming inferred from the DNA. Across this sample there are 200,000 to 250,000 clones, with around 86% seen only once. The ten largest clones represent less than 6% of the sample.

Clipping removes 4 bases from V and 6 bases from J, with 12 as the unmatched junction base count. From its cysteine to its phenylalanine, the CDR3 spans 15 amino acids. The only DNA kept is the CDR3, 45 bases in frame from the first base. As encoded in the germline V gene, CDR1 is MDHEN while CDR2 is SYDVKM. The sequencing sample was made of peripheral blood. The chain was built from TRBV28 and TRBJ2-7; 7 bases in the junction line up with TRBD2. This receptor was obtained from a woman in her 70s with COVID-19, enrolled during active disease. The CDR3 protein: CASSSGTTRPAEQYF. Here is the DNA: TGTGCCAGCAGTTCCGGGACTACCCGACCTGCCGAGCAGTACTTC.